These 8 T cell receptor beta chains share one sample of origin, sequenced in a study of shared clonotypes between healthy human individuals. Assay: immunoSEQ multiplex PCR; the TCRdb copy retains only in-frame clones and omits some. The sample carries approximately 940,000 clones, over 60% recorded once. Sequencing was performed on memory CD4+ T cells sorted from blood. Subset defined: CD45RA-negative fraction. The receptors stem from a man aged 18 to 30 in good health.

The chain links TRBV30 to TRBJ2-5; D might be TRBD2 (6 bases). Per germline, CDR1 GTSNPN and CDR2 SVGIG (reference sequence). The CDR3 contains 15 residues. V gave up 2 bases and J gave up 3 bases, with 16 bases separating them. CDR3 residues: CAWSLGLKIKETQYF. The CDR3, as DNA: TGTGCCTGGAGTCTGGGACTCAAGATAAAAGAGACCCAGTACTTC.

The chain is built from TRBV11-2 and TRBJ2-5, with a possible D match to TRBD1 (6 bases). Germline assignment: CDR1 SGHAT and CDR2 FQNNGV. Trimming shortened V by 9 bases and J by 4 bases, and 21 bases separated the two germline ends. The CDR3 has 15 residues. The CDR3 protein is CASGAGVTNRETQYF. CDR3 DNA: TGTGCCAGTGGAGCAGGGGTCACAAATAGAGAGACCCAGTACTTC.

This clone was observed a few times. This sequence joins TRBV6-6 and TRBJ1-6; 9 nucleotides agree with TRBD1. The CDR3 is made up of 14 amino acids. With V trimmed by 4 bases and J by 7 bases, 2 bases remained unmatched. CDR1 is MNHNY and CDR2 is SVGAGI in the germline V gene (reference sequence). The CDR3 DNA reads TGTGCCAGCAGTTCGGACAGGGGAAATTCACCCCTCCACTTT. Residues: CASSSDRGNSPLHF.

A few counts support this clone. Other DNA sequences in the sample encode the same CDR3. The chain is built from TRBV10-3 and TRBJ2-5; D is unclear. Trimming took 0 bases from V and 1 from J, leaving 3 bases between them. The germline V gene encodes CDR1 ENHRY and CDR2 SYGVKD. The CDR3 has 13 residues. The CDR3, as DNA: TGTGCCATCAGTGAGTCAGCCCAAGAGACCCAGTACTTC. This codes for CAISESAQETQYF.

This clone was seen a few times. Other DNA sequences in the sample encode the same CDR3. J is TRBJ2-5 and V is TRBV6-6; D uncertain. The CDR3 has 14 amino acids. The germline CDR1 and CDR2 sequences are MNHNY and SVGAGI (reference sequence). The V end was cut by 6 bases, the J end by 0 bases, with 11 bases between. CDR3: CASRTGGYQETQYF. The CDR3 DNA reads TGTGCCAGCAGGACGGGCGGCTACCAAGAGACCCAGTACTTC.

The sample holds a few counts of this clone. The V and J genes are TRBV7-9 and TRBJ1-5; no reliable D call. Germline CDR1 reads SEHNR; CDR2 reads FQNEAQ (reference sequence). The germline V and J ends were trimmed by 2 bases and 4 bases, with 6 bases remaining between them. CDR3 length equals 13 residues. CDR3 sequence reads: CASSLSQNQPQHF. CDR3 DNA sequence: TGTGCCAGCAGCTTAAGCCAGAATCAGCCCCAGCATTTT.

CDR3 bases: TGCGCCAGCAGCCAAGATCCCCGGACCAGTACCCAAGAGACCCAGTACTTC. The encoded protein is CASSQDPRTSTQETQYF. This rearrangement joins TRBV4-1 to TRBJ2-5, with no clear D. With 0 bases removed from V and 1 base from J, the gap between germline ends came to 15 bases. The CDR3 runs 17 residues. Germline CDR1 and CDR2: MGHRA and YSYEKL.

V gene TRBV9 combines with J gene TRBJ2-3, with unresolved D. The V end was cut by 4 bases, the J end by 0 bases, with 6 bases between. From germline, CDR1 is SGDLS and CDR2 YYNGEE. The CDR3 has 13 residues. The CDR3 spells CASSPTSTDTQYF. The CDR3 region has the DNA TGTGCCAGCAGCCCGACTAGCACAGATACGCAGTATTTT.